This T cell receptor beta chain was retrieved from a study of human versus mouse CDR3 diversity and MHC coevolution. The study, taken as a whole, reports: Over five MHC II alleles selected the human T cells. Among all groups, two of three human donors showed least clonal inequality.

The assay was immunoSEQ multiplex PCR, and TCRdb's table has in-frame clones only and misses some. The sample contains some 82,000 clones, approximately 92% of which appear only once. This CDR3 is 11 amino acids long. CDR1 is GTSNPN, CDR2 SVGIG, per germline (reference sequence). With V trimmed by 2 bases and J by 16 bases, 8 bases remained unmatched. As regards this clone: Its antigen is undetermined.

Cells were CD45RO-negative CD62L-positive naive CD4 T cells sorted from PBMCs. The receptor was derived from a person between 30 and 69 years old in good health. The gene calls are TRBV30 and TRBJ2-1; 7 bases are shared with TRBD1. Material: naive CD4+ T cells from blood. Described subset: CD45RO-negative CD62L-positive naive CD4 T cells. The CDR3 sequence is CAWSSGGLGFF. The DNA for the CDR3 is TGTGCCTGGAGTTCAGGGGGTTTAGGATTCTTC.